Below, one T cell receptor (beta chain) is given with its context. Trimming took 5 bases from V and 4 from J, leaving 14 bases between them. The CDR3 has 15 residues. The germline gives CDR1 LNHDA, CDR2 SQIVND (reference sequence). As originally analysed: How many nucleated cells were present was estimated from reference gene primer amplification. Clones were sequenced by immunoSEQ multiplex PCR, and TCRdb holds only the in-frame ones, with some missing. That table furnishes V, J and clone size, whereas the DNA furnished D and trimming. The sample records 170,000 or so clones, roughly 83% being singletons. The data originate from a study of blood T cell repertoires in COVID-19. Background on the study: COVID-19 samples from acute and convalescent phases originated in the United States, Italy and Spain. PBMCs, B-cell-depleted T cells, or T cells provided the cDNA or gDNA that made up the material.

Sequencing used peripheral blood. The sequence was obtained from a young man with active or convalescent COVID-19. The rearrangement links TRBV19 to TRBJ1-4; weak D call: TRBD1 (5 bases). CDR3 in amino acids: CASSQGAGDNEKLFF. Here the CDR3 DNA reads TGTGCCAGTAGTCAAGGGGCAGGAGATAATGAAAAACTGTTTTTT.